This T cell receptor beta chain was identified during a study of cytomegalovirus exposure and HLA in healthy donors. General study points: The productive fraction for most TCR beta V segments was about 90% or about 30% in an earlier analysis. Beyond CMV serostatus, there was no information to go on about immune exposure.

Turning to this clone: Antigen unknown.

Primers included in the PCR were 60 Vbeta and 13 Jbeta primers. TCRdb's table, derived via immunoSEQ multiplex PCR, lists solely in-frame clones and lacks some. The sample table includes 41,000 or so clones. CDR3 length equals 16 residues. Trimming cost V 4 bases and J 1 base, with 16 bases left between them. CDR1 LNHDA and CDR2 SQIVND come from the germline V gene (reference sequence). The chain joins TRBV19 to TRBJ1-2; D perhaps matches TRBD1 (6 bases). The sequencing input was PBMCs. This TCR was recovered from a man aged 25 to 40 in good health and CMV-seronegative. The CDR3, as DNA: TGTGCCAGTAGTACCGACCGGGACAATAATAACTATGGCTACACCTTC. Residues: CASSTDRDNNNYGYTF.